This T cell receptor (beta chain) was profiled in a study of cytomegalovirus exposure and HLA in healthy donors. Study results and limitations: Earlier analysis looked at TCR beta V segments, and most were productive about 87% or about 30% of the time.

This CDR3 spans 13 amino acids. Losses at the gene ends were 6 bases for V and 5 bases for J; bases not matched to a gene: 3. From germline, CDR1 is SNHLY and CDR2 FYNNEI. Primers: 60 Vbeta forward and 13 Jbeta reverse. The method was immunoSEQ multiplex PCR; TCRdb's version includes in-frame clones alone and lacks a portion of them. The data show about 89,000 clones, around 85% seen once. In regard to this clone: The antigen is undetermined.

The receptor was isolated from a man aged 40-55 years in good health and CMV-seropositive. Sequencing was done on a sample of PBMCs. The chain has TRBV2 and TRBJ1-1, with 10 bases fitting TRBD1. CDR3: CASSGQGETEAFF. In DNA, the CDR3 is TGTGCCAGCAGCGGACAGGGGGAGACTGAAGCTTTCTTT.